A selection of T cell receptor beta chains follows, all from one sample in a study of shared clonotypes between healthy human individuals. Method: immunoSEQ multiplex PCR; TCRdb's copy keeps in-frame clones and lacks some. The data show approximately 2.4 million clones, 90% to 96% seen once. The sample taken for sequencing was naive CD4+ T cells sorted from blood. These TCRs come from a man aged 18 to 30 in good health. CDR3s include the opening cysteine and the closing phenylalanine or tryptophan. The order of the fields is V gene, J gene, clone size, D gene, CDR3 protein, CDR3 DNA. A D gene is named only where the DNA matches it firmly. A clone size is listed for some rows: how often the clone was seen (once, few, many), or a class if it is expanded.

TRBV19	TRBJ2-7	NA	TRBD2	CASRPSGRSYEQYF	TGTGCCAGTAGGCCTAGCGGGAGATCCTACGAGCAGTACTTC
TRBV18	TRBJ1-1	NA	NA	CATRGGTMNTEAFF	TGTGCCACCCGCGGGGGAACCATGAACACTGAAGCTTTCTTT
TRBV4-3	TRBJ2-7	NA	NA	CASSQEGSVSYEQYF	TGCGCCAGCAGCCAAGAAGGAAGCGTCTCCTACGAGCAGTACTTC
TRBV10-1	TRBJ1-6	NA	NA	CASSERSASPNNSPLHF	TGCGCCAGCAGTGAGAGATCGGCCTCGCCTAATAATTCACCCCTCCACTTT
TRBV28	TRBJ2-3	NA	NA	CASSFGSDTQYF	TGTGCCAGCAGTTTCGGATCAGATACGCAGTATTTT
TRBV30	TRBJ2-3	NA	NA	CAWSVRRGTTDTQYF	TGTGCCTGGAGTGTAAGGCGGGGCACCACAGATACGCAGTATTTT
TRBV28	TRBJ2-7	NA	NA	CASSSPPGARYEQYF	TGTGCCAGCAGCTCACCCCCGGGCGCTCGGTACGAGCAGTACTTC
TRBV19	TRBJ1-5	NA	NA	CASSSMGGQPQHF	TGTGCCAGTAGTAGTATGGGGGGTCAGCCCCAGCATTTT
TRBV2	TRBJ2-3	NA	NA	CASSERRADTQYF	TGTGCCAGCAGTGAACGGCGCGCAGATACGCAGTATTTT
TRBV4-1	TRBJ1-6	NA	NA	CASSQVRGGSPLHF	TGCGCCAGCAGCCAAGTGAGGGGAGGTTCACCCCTCCACTTT
TRBV2	TRBJ1-5	NA	NA	CASSGGIGQGQPQHF	TGTGCCAGCAGTGGAGGAATAGGTCAAGGTCAGCCCCAGCATTTT
TRBV11-3	TRBJ2-3	NA	TRBD1	CASSSGQGADTQYF	TGTGCCAGCAGCTCCGGACAGGGGGCAGATACGCAGTATTTT
TRBV5-4	TRBJ2-6	NA	NA	CASSLSWTADFSGANVLTF	TGTGCCAGCAGCTTGAGTTGGACAGCAGATTTTTCTGGGGCCAACGTCCTGACTTTC
TRBV4-2	TRBJ1-1	NA	TRBD1	CASSQGQGVEAFF	TGTGCCAGCAGCCAAGGACAGGGGGTAGAGGCTTTCTTT
TRBV6-1	TRBJ2-7	NA	NA	CASSEVVAEQYEQYF	TGTGCCAGCAGTGAAGTGGTAGCGGAACAATACGAGCAGTACTTC
TRBV7-9	TRBJ2-5	NA	TRBD2	CASSFVAGGEETQYF	TGTGCCAGCAGCTTTGTAGCGGGAGGAGAGGAGACCCAGTACTTC
TRBV18	TRBJ1-4	NA	NA	CASSPQRQAPNEKLFF	TGTGCCAGCTCACCTCAACGACAGGCTCCTAATGAAAAACTGTTTTTT
TRBV19	TRBJ1-2	NA	NA	CASTKSDRTYGYTF	TGTGCCAGTACCAAGAGTGACAGAACCTATGGCTACACCTTC
TRBV18	TRBJ2-7	NA	NA	CASSHSPGYEQYF	TGTGCCAGCTCCCACAGCCCTGGCTACGAGCAGTACTTC
TRBV10-3	TRBJ1-5	NA	TRBD1	CAISGPGGQPQHF	TGTGCCATCAGTGGGCCAGGGGGCCAGCCCCAGCATTTT
TRBV29-1	TRBJ1-3	NA	NA	CSVEYRTGNTIYF	TGCAGCGTTGAATACAGGACTGGAAACACCATATATTTT
TRBV4-3	TRBJ2-7	NA	NA	CASSLHLGLAYEQYF	TGCGCCAGCAGCCTCCACCTGGGACTCGCCTACGAGCAGTACTTC
TRBV28	TRBJ1-1	NA	NA	CASSPIGLLNTEAFF	TGTGCCAGCAGTCCGATCGGACTTCTGAACACTGAAGCTTTCTTT
TRBV30	TRBJ1-3	NA	NA	CACNQGSGNTIYF	TGTGCCTGCAACCAGGGGTCTGGAAACACCATATATTTT
TRBV7-2	TRBJ2-5	NA	NA	CASRVIPQETQYF	TGTGCCAGCAGGGTGATTCCCCAAGAGACCCAGTACTTC
TRBV5-8	TRBJ1-3	NA	NA	CASSFTGTAGNTIYF	TGTGCCAGCAGCTTCACCGGGACGGCTGGAAACACCATATATTTT
TRBV18	TRBJ1-4	NA	NA	CASSPRVMEEKLFF	TGTGCCAGCTCACCTAGGGTAATGGAAGAAAAACTGTTTTTT
TRBV4-3	TRBJ2-3	NA	TRBD1	CASSADRSTDTQYF	TGCGCCAGCAGCGCGGACAGGAGCACAGATACGCAGTATTTT
TRBV28	TRBJ1-1	NA	NA	CASRKAGTSSGAFF	TGTGCCAGCAGAAAAGCAGGGACTAGCAGTGGAGCTTTCTTT
TRBV6-5	TRBJ2-7	NA	TRBD2	CASRSSGGDEQYF	TGTGCCAGCCGGTCGTCGGGGGGAGACGAGCAGTACTTC
TRBV6-5	TRBJ2-4	NA	NA	CASRAQLGNIQYF	TGTGCCAGCAGGGCACAGTTGGGAAACATTCAGTACTTC
TRBV7-2	TRBJ1-5	NA	NA	CASSSRGGSGQPQHF	TGTGCCAGCAGCTCTAGGGGGGGGTCAGGGCAGCCCCAGCATTTT
TRBV10-3	TRBJ1-4	few	TRBD1	CATMPGTGSGMTLEKLFF	TGTGCCACAATGCCTGGGACAGGGTCAGGAATGACGCTAGAAAAACTGTTTTTT
TRBV7-9	TRBJ1-1	NA	NA	CAGGWGAQTEAFF	TGTGCAGGTGGGTGGGGGGCTCAGACTGAAGCTTTCTTT